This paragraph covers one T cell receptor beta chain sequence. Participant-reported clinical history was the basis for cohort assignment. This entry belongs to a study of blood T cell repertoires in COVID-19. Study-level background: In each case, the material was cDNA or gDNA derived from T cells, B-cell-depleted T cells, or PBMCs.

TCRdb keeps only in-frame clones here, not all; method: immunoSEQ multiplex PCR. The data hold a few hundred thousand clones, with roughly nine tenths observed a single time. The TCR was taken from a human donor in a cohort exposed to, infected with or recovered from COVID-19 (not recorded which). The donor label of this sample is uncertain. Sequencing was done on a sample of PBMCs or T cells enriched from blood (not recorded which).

The CDR3 spells CASRKTGVDQPQHF. CDR3 coding DNA: TGTGCCAGCAGAAAGACAGGAGTTGATCAGCCCCAGCATTTT. The chain links TRBV7-2 to TRBJ1-5, with D possibly being TRBD1 (6 bases). Trimming pared 6 bases from V and 5 bases from J, leaving 14 bases between. The CDR3 has 14 residues. The V gene's germline CDR1 is SGHTA and CDR2 FQGNSA.